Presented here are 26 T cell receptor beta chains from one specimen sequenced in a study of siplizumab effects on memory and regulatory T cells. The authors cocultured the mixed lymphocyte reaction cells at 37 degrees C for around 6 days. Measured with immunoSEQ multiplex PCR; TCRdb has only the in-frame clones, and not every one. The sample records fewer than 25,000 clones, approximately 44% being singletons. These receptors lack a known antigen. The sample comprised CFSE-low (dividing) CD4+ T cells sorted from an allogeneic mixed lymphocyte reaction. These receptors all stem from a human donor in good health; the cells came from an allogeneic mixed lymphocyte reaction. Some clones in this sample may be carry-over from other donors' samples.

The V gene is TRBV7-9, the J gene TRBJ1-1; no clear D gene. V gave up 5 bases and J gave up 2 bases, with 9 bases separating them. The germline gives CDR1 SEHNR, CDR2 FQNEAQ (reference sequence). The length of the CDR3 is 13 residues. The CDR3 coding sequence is TGTGCCAGCAGCGCCCTGATAAACACTGAAGCTTTCTTT. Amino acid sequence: CASSALINTEAFF.

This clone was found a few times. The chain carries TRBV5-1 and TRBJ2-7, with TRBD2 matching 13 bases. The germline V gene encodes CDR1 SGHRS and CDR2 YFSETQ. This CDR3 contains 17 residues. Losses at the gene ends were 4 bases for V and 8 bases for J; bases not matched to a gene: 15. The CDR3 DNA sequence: TGCGCCAGCAGCCTATCAGGGACTAGCGGGATCTCCATGAAGCAGTACTTC. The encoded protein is CASSLSGTSGISMKQYF.

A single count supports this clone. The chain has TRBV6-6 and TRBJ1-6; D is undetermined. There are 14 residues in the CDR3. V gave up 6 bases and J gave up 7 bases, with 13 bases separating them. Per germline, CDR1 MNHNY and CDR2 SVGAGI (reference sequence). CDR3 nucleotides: TGTGCCAGCAGACTGACGTTACTGAATTCACCCCTCCACTTT. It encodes CASRLTLLNSPLHF.

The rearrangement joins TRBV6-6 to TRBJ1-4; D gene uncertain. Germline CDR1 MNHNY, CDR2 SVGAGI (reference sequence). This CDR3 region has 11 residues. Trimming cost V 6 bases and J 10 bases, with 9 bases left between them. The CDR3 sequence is CASSTRGKLFF. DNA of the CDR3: TGTGCCAGCAGCACCAGAGGAAAACTGTTTTTT.

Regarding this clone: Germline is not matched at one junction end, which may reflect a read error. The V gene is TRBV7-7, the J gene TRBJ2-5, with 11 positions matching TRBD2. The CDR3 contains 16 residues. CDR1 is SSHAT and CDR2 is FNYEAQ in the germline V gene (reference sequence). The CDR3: CASSLGLAGGRETQYF. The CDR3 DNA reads TGTGCTAGCAGCTTAGGGCTAGCGGGAGGTCGAGAGACCCAGTACTTC.

The CDR3 loop reads CASLPLPSNTEAFF. In DNA form, the CDR3 reads TGTGCCAGCTTGCCGTTGCCCTCGAACACTGAAGCTTTCTTT. The chain is built from TRBV18 and TRBJ1-1; D ambiguous. V was shortened by 7 bases and J by 1 base, with 13 bases between the two germline ends. Germline CDR1 is KGHSH and CDR2 is LQKENI. The CDR3 covers 14 residues.

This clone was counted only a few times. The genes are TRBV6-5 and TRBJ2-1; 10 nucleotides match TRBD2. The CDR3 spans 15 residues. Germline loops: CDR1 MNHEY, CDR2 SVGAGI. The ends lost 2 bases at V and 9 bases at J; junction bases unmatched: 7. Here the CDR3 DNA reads TGTGCCAGCAGTTACCGGCTAGCGGGAGCGGGTGAGCAGTTCTTC. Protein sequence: CASSYRLAGAGEQFF.

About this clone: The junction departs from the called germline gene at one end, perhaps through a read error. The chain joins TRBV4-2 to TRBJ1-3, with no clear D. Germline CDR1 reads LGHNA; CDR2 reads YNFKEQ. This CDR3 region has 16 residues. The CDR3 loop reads CASGQTQARTGNTIYF. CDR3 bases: TGTGCCAGCGGCCAGACCCAAGCTAGGACTGGAAACACCATATATTTT.

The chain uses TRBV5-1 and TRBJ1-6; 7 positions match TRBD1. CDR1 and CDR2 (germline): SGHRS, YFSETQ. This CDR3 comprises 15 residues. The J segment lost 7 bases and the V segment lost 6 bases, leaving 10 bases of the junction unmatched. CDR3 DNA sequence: TGCGCCAGCAAGATGACCGGGACAGCAAATTCACCCCTCCACTTT. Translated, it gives CASKMTGTANSPLHF.

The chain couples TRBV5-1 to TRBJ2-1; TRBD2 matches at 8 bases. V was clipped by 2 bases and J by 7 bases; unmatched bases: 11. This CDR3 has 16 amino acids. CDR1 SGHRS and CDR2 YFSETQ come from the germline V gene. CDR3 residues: CASSFRAGVLLNEQFF. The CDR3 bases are TGCGCCAGCAGCTTTCGAGCGGGAGTTTTGTTGAATGAGCAGTTCTTC. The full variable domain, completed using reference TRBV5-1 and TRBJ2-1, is KAGVTQTPRYLIKTRGQQVTLSCSPISGHRSVSWYQQTPGQGLQFLFEYFSETQRNKGNFPGRFSGRQFSNSRSEMNVSTLELGDSALYLCASSFRAGVLLNEQFFGPGTRLTVL.

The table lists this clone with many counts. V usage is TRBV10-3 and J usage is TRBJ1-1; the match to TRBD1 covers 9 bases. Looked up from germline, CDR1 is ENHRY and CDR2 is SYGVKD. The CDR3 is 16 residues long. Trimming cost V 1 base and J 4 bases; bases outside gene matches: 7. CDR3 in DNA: TGTGCCATCAGTGAGTGGGACAGGGCCCCGAGCACTGAAGCTTTCTTT. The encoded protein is CAISEWDRAPSTEAFF.

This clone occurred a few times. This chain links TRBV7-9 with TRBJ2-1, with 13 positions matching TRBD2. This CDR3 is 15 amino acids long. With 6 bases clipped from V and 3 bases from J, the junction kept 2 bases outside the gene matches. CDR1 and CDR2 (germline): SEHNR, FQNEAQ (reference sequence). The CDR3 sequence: CASRGLAGVYNEQFF. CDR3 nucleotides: TGTGCCAGCAGAGGACTAGCGGGGGTCTACAATGAGCAGTTCTTC.

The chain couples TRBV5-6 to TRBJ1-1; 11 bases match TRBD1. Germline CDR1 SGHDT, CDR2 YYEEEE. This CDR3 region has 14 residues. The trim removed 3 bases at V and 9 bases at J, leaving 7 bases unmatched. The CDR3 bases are TGTGCCAGCAGCTGGACAGGGGGCGTAGACCAAGCTTTCTTT. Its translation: CASSWTGGVDQAFF.

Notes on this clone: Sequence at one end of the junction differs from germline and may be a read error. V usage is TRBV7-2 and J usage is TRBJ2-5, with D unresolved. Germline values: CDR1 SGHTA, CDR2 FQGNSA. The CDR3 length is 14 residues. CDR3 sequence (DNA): TGTGCCAGCAGCTTAGATCTTGGGGTCGGAGCGCGCAACTTC. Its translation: CASSLDLGVGARNF.

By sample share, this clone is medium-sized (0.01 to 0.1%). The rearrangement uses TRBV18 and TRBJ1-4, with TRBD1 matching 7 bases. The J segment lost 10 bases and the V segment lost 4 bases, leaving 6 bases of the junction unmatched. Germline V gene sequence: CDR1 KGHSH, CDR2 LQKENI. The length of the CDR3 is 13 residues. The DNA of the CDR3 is TGTGCCAGCTCACAAATACAGGGGCCAAAACTGTTTTTT. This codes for CASSQIQGPKLFF. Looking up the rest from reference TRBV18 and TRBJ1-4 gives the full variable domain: NAGVMQNPRHLVRRRGQEARLRCSPMKGHSHVYWYRQLPEEGLKFMVYLQKENIIDESGMPKERFSAEFPKEGPSILRIQQVVRGDSAAYFCASSQIQGPKLFFGSGTQLSVL.

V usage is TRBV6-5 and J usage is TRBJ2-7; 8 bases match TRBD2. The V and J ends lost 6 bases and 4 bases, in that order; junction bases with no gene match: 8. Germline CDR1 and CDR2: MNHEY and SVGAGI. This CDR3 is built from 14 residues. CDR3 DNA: TGTGCCAGCAGCCACGGGGCTAGCGGGTACGAGCAGTACTTC. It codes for CASSHGASGYEQYF.

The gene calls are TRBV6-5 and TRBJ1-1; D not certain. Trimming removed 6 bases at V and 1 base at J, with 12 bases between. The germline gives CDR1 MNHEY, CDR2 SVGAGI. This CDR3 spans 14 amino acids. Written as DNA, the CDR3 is TGTGCCAGCAGAACCATGACACCGAACACTGAAGCTTTCTTT. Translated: CASRTMTPNTEAFF.

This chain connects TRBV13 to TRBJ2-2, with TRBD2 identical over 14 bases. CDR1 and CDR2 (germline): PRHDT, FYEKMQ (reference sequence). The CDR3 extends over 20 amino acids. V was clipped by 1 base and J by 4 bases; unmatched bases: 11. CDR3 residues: CASSLARQLGLAGATGELFF. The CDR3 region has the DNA TGTGCCAGCAGCTTAGCTCGTCAGCTGGGACTAGCGGGAGCCACCGGGGAGCTGTTTTTT. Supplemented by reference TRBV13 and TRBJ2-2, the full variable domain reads AAGVIQSPRHLIKEKRETATLKCYPIPRHDTVYWYQQGPGQDPQFLISFYEKMQSDKGSIPDRFSAQQFSDYHSELNMSSLELGDSALYFCASSLARQLGLAGATGELFFGEGSRLTVL.

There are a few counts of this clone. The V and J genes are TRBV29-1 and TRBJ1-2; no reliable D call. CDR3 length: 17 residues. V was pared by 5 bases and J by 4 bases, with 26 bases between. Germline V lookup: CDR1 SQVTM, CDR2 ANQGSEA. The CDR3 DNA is TGCAGCGTTCCCATATGGGGTTCCAACCAACTCCGCTATGGCTACACCTTC. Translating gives CSVPIWGSNQLRYGYTF.

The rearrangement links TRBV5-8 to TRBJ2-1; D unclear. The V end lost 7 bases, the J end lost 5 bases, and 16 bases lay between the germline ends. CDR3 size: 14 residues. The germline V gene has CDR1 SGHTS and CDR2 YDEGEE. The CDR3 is CASGPGNGDNEQFF. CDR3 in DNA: TGTGCCAGCGGACCAGGTAATGGGGACAATGAGCAGTTCTTC. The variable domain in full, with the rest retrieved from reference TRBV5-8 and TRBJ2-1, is EAGVTQSPTHLIKTRGQQATLRCSPISGHTSVYWYQQALGLGLQFLLWYDEGEERNRGNFPPRFSGRQFPNYSSELNVNALELEDSALYLCASGPGNGDNEQFFGPGTRLTVL.

The CDR3: CASSDFGNTEAFF. CDR3 sequence (DNA): TGTGCCAGCAGTGATTTTGGGAACACTGAAGCTTTCTTT. The V and J genes are TRBV6-8 and TRBJ1-1; D unclear. This CDR3 is 13 amino acids long. Germline assignment: CDR1 MNHGY and CDR2 SAAAGT. V gave up 5 bases and J gave up 1 base, with 8 bases separating them.

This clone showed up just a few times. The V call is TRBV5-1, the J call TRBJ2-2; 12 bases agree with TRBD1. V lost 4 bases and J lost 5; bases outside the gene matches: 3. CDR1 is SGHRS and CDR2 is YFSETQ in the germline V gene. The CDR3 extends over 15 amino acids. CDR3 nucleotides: TGCGCCAGCAGCCCGGGACAGGGGGCAACCGGGGAGCTGTTTTTT. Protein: CASSPGQGATGELFF.

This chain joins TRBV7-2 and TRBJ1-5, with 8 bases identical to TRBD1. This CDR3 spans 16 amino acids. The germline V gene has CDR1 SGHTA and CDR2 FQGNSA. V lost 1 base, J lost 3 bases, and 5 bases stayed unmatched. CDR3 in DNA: TGTGCCAGCAGCTTAGGGACAGGGAACAACAATCAGCCCCAGCATTTT. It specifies CASSLGTGNNNQPQHF.

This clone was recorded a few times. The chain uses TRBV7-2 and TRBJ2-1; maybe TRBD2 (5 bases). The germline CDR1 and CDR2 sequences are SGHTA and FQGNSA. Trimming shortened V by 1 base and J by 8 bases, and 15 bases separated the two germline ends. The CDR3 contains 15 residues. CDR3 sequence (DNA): TGTGCCAGCAGCTTAGACCCCGCACGGGATTATGAGCAGTTCTTC. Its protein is CASSLDPARDYEQFF.

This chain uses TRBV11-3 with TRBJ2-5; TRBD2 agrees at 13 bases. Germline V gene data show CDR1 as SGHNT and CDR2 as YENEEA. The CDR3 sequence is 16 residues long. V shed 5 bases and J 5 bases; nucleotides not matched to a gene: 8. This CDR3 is CASSPGLAGDRETQYF. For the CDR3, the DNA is TGTGCCAGCAGCCCAGGACTAGCGGGAGATCGGGAGACCCAGTACTTC.

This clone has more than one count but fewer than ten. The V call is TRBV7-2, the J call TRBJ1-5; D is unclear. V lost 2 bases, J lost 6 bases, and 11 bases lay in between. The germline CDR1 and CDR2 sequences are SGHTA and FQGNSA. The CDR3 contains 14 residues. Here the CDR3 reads CASSLSIGSQPQHF. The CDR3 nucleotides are TGTGCCAGCAGCTTAAGCATTGGGAGTCAGCCCCAGCATTTT.